This TCR beta chain was captured by sequencing in a study of blood T cell repertoires in COVID-19. This clone was detected only once. Data came from immunoSEQ multiplex PCR; TCRdb stores just in-frame clones and leaves some out. The table lists 250,000 to 350,000 clones, roughly nine tenths of them singletons. Donors in Cohort 3 who had recovered were those with two negative PCRs, healthcare professional clearance, or resolution of their symptoms. The sequence was obtained from a man aged 60-69 years who had recovered from COVID-19. Sequencing input: PBMCs or T cells enriched from blood (not recorded which).

This CDR3 reads CASSAVGGAQETQYF. CDR3 DNA: TGTGCCAGCAGCGCCGTCGGGGGGGCCCAAGAGACCCAGTACTTC. The gene calls are TRBV9 and TRBJ2-5; 8 bases line up with TRBD2. The CDR3 totals 15 residues. Trimming took 3 bases from V and 1 from J; bases not matched to a gene: 5. The germline gives CDR1 SGDLS, CDR2 YYNGEE. Together with reference TRBV9 and TRBJ2-5, the CDR3 gives the full variable domain: DSGVTQTPKHLITATGQRVTLRCSPRSGDLSVYWYQQSLDQGLQFLIQYYNGEERAKGNILERFSAQQFPDLHSELNLSSLELGDSALYFCASSAVGGAQETQYFGPGTRLLVL.